A selection of T cell receptor beta chains follows, all from one sample in a study of blood T cell repertoires in COVID-19. Using immunoSEQ multiplex PCR, the repertoire was profiled, and TCRdb retains in-frame clones only, with some absent. The sample lists under 15,000 clones; about 83% were seen once. Sequencing input: peripheral blood. Receptor source: a middle-aged man with active or convalescent COVID-19. Both conserved end residues are part of each CDR3. A D gene is named only where the DNA matches it firmly. Rows may omit the clone size; those that give it use once, few, many or a size class.

j_call v_call clone_size d_call cdr3_length cdr3_aa cdr3_nt
TRBJ2-2 TRBV3-1/TRBV3-2 NA NA 15 CASSQASGGTGELFF TGTGCCAGCAGCCAAGCTTCCGGGGGTACCGGGGAGCTGTTTTTT
TRBJ2-1 TRBV7-6 NA TRBD2 16 CASSVQPRGGLNEQFF TGTGCCAGCAGCGTACAGCCCCGGGGGGGCTTGAATGAGCAGTTCTTC
TRBJ2-1 TRBV11-3 NA TRBD2 15 CASSHEREFKNEQFF TGTGCCAGCAGCCACGAGCGGGAGTTTAAAAATGAGCAGTTCTTC
TRBJ1-6 TRBV6-5 NA TRBD1 15 CASSFGDRRNSPLHF TGTGCCAGCAGTTTCGGGGACAGGCGAAATTCACCCCTCCACTTT
TRBJ2-1 TRBV11-3 NA NA 14 CASSLSPDGGEQFF TGTGCCAGCAGCTTAAGCCCCGACGGGGGTGAGCAGTTCTTC
TRBJ1-1 TRBV6-2/TRBV6-3 NA TRBD1 14 CASSSSRDRAEAFF TGTGCCAGCAGTTCGTCCCGGGACAGGGCTGAAGCTTTCTTT
TRBJ2-2 TRBV29-1 NA TRBD1 19 CSVKTYAPGGYSNTGELFF TGCAGCGTCAAAACGTATGCCCCAGGGGGCTATTCGAACACCGGGGAGCTGTTTTTT
TRBJ2-5 TRBV7-2 NA NA 12 CASSYFRETQYF TGTGCCAGCAGCTACTTTCGGGAGACCCAGTACTTC
TRBJ2-1 TRBV11-3 NA TRBD2 16 CASSFLAGGPENEQFF TGTGCCAGCAGCTTCCTAGCGGGGGGGCCAGAAAATGAGCAGTTCTTC
TRBJ1-5 TRBV19 NA NA 14 CASRRDLSNQPQHF TGTGCCAGTAGGCGGGACCTTAGCAATCAGCCCCAGCATTTT
TRBJ2-1 TRBV13 few NA 13 CASSPRARGEQFF TGTGCCAGCAGCCCCCGGGCCAGGGGTGAGCAGTTCTTC
TRBJ2-1 TRBV7-3 NA TRBD2 16 CASSLDGTSGYNEQFF TGTGCCAGCAGCTTGGATGGGACTAGCGGCTACAATGAGCAGTTCTTC
TRBJ2-7 TRBV28 NA NA 13 CASTGGQLYEQYF TGTGCCAGCACCGGGGGACAGCTCTACGAGCAGTACTTC
TRBJ2-1 TRBV19 NA TRBD2 16 CASSKSASGTQGEQFF TGTGCCAGTAGTAAGTCCGCTAGCGGGACTCAAGGAGAGCAGTTCTTC
TRBJ2-3 TRBV4-2 NA TRBD1 15 CASSQSDRGTDTQYF TGTGCCAGCAGCCAAAGTGACAGGGGGACAGATACGCAGTATTTT
TRBJ2-3 TRBV5-5 NA TRBD2 16 CASSLVAGEGTDTQYF TGTGCCAGCAGCTTGGTGGCGGGGGAGGGCACAGATACGCAGTATTTT
TRBJ1-1 TRBV3-1/TRBV3-2 NA TRBD1 15 CASSLTGGSVTEAFF TGTGCCAGCAGCCTCACAGGGGGCTCGGTTACTGAAGCTTTCTTT
TRBJ1-6 TRBV28 once NA 11 CASSFKSPLHF TGTGCCAGCAGTTTCAAATCACCCCTCCACTTT
TRBJ2-7 TRBV5-5 few TRBD1 16 CASSLAAGTGGHEQYF TGTGCCAGCAGCTTGGCCGCTGGGACAGGGGGCCACGAGCAGTACTTC
TRBJ2-5 TRBV11-2 NA NA 15 CASSLELSVQETQYF TGTGCCAGCAGCTTAGAATTAAGCGTACAAGAGACCCAGTACTTC
TRBJ2-5 TRBV18 NA TRBD1 16 CASSLTRQGAQETQYF TGTGCCAGCTCACTGACCCGACAGGGAGCACAAGAGACCCAGTACTTC
TRBJ2-7 TRBV19 NA TRBD2 15 CASSIDSGGLYEQYF TGTGCCAGTAGTATCGATAGCGGGGGACTCTACGAGCAGTACTTC
TRBJ2-3 TRBV19 NA NA 16 CASRTDSEASTDTQYF TGTGCCAGTAGGACCGACAGCGAGGCTAGCACAGATACGCAGTATTTT
TRBJ1-2 TRBV15 NA NA 15 CATSRGPDINYGYTF TGTGCCACCAGCAGAGGTCCGGACATTAACTATGGCTACACCTTC
TRBJ2-7 TRBV4-2 NA TRBD2 16 CASSQAAGLASHEQYF TGTGCCAGCAGCCAAGCCGCGGGACTAGCGAGCCACGAGCAGTACTTC
TRBJ2-2 TRBV14 NA TRBD2 14 CASPGLAGTGELFF TGTGCCAGCCCGGGACTAGCGGGAACCGGGGAGCTGTTTTTT
TRBJ2-3 TRBV24-1 NA TRBD2 16 CATSDPSGADTDTQYF TGTGCCACCAGTGATCCTAGCGGGGCCGACACAGATACGCAGTATTTT
TRBJ1-2 TRBV27 few TRBD1 14 CASSSGQGREGYTF TGTGCCAGCAGTTCGGGACAGGGGAGGGAAGGCTACACCTTC
TRBJ1-1 TRBV7-3 NA NA 15 CASSLLGRGDTEAFF TGTGCCAGCAGCTTACTGGGCAGGGGAGACACTGAAGCTTTCTTT